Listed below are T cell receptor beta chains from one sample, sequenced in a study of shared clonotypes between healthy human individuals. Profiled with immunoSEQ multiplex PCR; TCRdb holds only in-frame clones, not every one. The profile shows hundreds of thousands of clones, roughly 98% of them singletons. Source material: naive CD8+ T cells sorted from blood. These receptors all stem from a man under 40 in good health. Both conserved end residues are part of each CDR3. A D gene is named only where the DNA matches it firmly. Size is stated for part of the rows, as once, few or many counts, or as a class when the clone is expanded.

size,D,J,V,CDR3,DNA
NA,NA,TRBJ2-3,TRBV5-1,CASRGDRAPTQYF,TGCGCCAGCCGAGGGGATAGGGCCCCTACGCAGTATTTT
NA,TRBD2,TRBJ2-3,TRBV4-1,CASSFRAGHTDTQYF,TGCGCCAGCAGCTTCCGAGCGGGGCACACAGATACGCAGTATTTT
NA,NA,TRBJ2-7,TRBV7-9,CASSPPLPRGVSKAEQYF,TGTGCCAGCAGCCCCCCTCTCCCCAGGGGCGTATCGAAAGCCGAGCAGTACTTC
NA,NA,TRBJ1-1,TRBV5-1,CASSLEWTPTEAFF,TGCGCCAGCAGCTTGGAGTGGACACCCACTGAAGCTTTCTTT
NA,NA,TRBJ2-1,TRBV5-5,CASSLLRDFNNEQFF,TGTGCCAGCAGCCTACTCCGGGACTTTAACAATGAGCAGTTCTTC
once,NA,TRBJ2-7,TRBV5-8,CANEKSRELWYEQYF,TGTGCCAACGAAAAAAGCAGGGAGCTTTGGTACGAGCAGTACTTC
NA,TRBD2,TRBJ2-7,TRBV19,CASSIAGGTSYEQYF,TGTGCCAGTAGTATAGCGGGAGGGACCTCCTACGAGCAGTACTTC
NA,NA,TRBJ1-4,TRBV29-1,CSVEDGGKLFF,TGCAGCGTTGAAGATGGGGGGAAACTGTTTTTT
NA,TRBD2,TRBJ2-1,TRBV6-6,CASQPGLVAPYNEQFF,TGTGCCAGCCAACCGGGACTAGTTGCCCCCTACAATGAGCAGTTCTTC
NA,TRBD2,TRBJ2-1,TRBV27,CASSSRTSGYNEQFF,TGTGCCAGCAGTTCTCGGACTAGCGGCTACAATGAGCAGTTCTTC
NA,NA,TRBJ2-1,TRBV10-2,CASRSSGSYNEQFF,TGCGCCAGCAGATCGAGCGGTTCCTACAATGAGCAGTTCTTC
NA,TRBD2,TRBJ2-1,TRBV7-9,CASSLEAGGSEQFF,TGTGCCAGCAGCTTAGAAGCGGGAGGAAGTGAGCAGTTCTTC
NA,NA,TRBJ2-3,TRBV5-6,CASSLASDTQYF,TGTGCCAGCAGCTTGGCCTCAGATACGCAGTATTTT
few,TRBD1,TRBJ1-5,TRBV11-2,CASSYGTGSNQPQHF,TGTGCCAGCAGCTATGGGACAGGTAGCAATCAGCCCCAGCATTTT
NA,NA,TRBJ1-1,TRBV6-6,CASSYPGQPYTEAFF,TGTGCCAGCAGTTACCCGGGACAACCGTACACTGAAGCTTTCTTT
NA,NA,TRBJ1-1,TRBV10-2,CASRDGTEAFF,TGCGCCAGCAGGGATGGCACTGAAGCTTTCTTT
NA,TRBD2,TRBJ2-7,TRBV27,CATGAGVLSYEQYF,TGTGCCACCGGAGCGGGAGTGCTCTCCTACGAGCAGTACTTC